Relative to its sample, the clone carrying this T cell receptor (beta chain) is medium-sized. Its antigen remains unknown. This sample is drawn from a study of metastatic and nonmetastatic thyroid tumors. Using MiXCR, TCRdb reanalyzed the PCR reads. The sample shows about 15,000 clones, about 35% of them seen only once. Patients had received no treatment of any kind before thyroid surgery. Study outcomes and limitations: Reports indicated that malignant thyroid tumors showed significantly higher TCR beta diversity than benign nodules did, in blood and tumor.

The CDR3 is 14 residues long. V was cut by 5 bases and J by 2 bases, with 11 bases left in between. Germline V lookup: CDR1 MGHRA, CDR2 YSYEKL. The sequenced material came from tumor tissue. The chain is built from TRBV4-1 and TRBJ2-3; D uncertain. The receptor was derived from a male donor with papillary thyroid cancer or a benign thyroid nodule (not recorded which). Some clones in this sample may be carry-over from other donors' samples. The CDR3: CASSSTIATDTQYF. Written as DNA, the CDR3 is TGCGCCAGCAGCTCAACTATTGCCACAGATACGCAGTATTTT.